This T cell receptor beta chain was identified in a study of blood T cells in healthy people across ages. Study outcomes and limitations: What prevented conclusive comparison of naive and antigen-experienced cells was that PBMCs were unsorted.

Then a second PCR, running roughly 7 to 12 cycles, was carried out with a sample-barcoded 5' primer and a J-beta primer mix. One entry per CDR3 protein, called by TCRdb with MiXCR from the 5' RACE reads. The sample has about 840,000 distinct CDR3 sequences; about 28% are singletons. This clonotype was detected only a few times. Its antigen is currently unknown. These records were also assigned to another study, of T cells of mothers and their children. This second report adds: Nine systemically healthy Caucasian donors: three mothers, six children. The study obtained over 8 million TCR beta CDR3 reads per mother and 3 million to 3.5 million per child.

The receptor comes from a woman aged 40 to 49 in good health. The material sequenced was blood.

This CDR3 reads CASRKQNEKLFF. The CDR3, as DNA: TGTGCCAGCAGGAAACAAAATGAAAAACTGTTTTTT. The V and J genes are TRBV28 and TRBJ1-4; D gene uncertain. V lost 6 bases, J lost 5 bases, and 7 bases lay in between. Germline-derived CDR1 and CDR2 are MDHEN and SYDVKM. This CDR3 is built from 12 residues.